These 5 T cell receptor beta chains came from one sample sequenced in a study of response to subunit inactivated influenza vaccine. TCRdb re-derived calls from the RT-PCR reads in MiXCR, one entry per CDR3 protein. The data hold hundreds of thousands of distinct CDR3 sequences, with approximately 14% observed a single time. Sequenced here: PBMCs from blood, sampled less than 13 days after vaccination. The receptor source for this set is a man aged 50-60 years who received an inactivated influenza vaccine.

This chain joins TRBV4-1 and TRBJ1-1; 9 nucleotides align to TRBD1. Germline values: CDR1 MGHRA, CDR2 YSYEKL. The CDR3 covers 15 residues. V lost 3 bases to trimming and J lost 8 bases; unmatched junction nucleotides: 10. In DNA, the CDR3 is TGCGCCAGCAGCCATCCCCCGGGACAGGGCAGAGAAGCTTTCTTT. Translated: CASSHPPGQGREAFF.

This clonotype was detected only a few times. The chain has TRBV3-1 and TRBJ2-7; D gene unclear. CDR1 is LGHDT and CDR2 is YNNKEL in the germline V gene (reference sequence). The CDR3 runs to 13 residues. V lost 0 bases to trimming and J lost 5 bases, with 8 bases between them. The CDR3 here is CASSQDLGNEQYF. DNA of the CDR3: TGTGCCAGCAGCCAAGATCTGGGGAACGAGCAGTACTTC.

At least ten counts were recorded for this clonotype. The V call is TRBV29-1, the J call TRBJ1-2; a weak D match, TRBD1 (6 bases). Germline assignment: CDR1 SQVTM and CDR2 ANQGSEA. The CDR3 extends over 11 amino acids. Trimming removed 6 bases from V and 4 bases from J, with 9 bases in between. The CDR3 bases are TGCAGCGTCGGACAGACCTATGGCTACACCTTC. It specifies CSVGQTYGYTF.

Many counts were recorded for this clonotype. V and J are TRBV6-1 and TRBJ2-3; D is perhaps TRBD2 (6 bases). The germline V gene has CDR1 MNHNS and CDR2 SASEGT. Trimming removed 6 bases at V and 5 bases at J, with 15 bases between. The CDR3 is 14 residues long. In DNA form, the CDR3 reads TGTGCCAGCAGAGCGCTAGCGATCAGAGATACGCAGTATTTT. Encoded protein: CASRALAIRDTQYF.

The chain links TRBV5-1 to TRBJ1-5, with D perhaps TRBD1 (5 bases). The CDR3 consists of 14 residues. Germline V gene lookup returns CDR1 SGHRS and CDR2 YFSETQ. The V end was cut by 2 bases, the J end by 3 bases, with 9 bases between. The CDR3 loop reads CASSLQDFNQPQHF. CDR3 nucleotide sequence: TGCGCCAGCAGCTTACAGGACTTCAATCAGCCCCAGCATTTT.